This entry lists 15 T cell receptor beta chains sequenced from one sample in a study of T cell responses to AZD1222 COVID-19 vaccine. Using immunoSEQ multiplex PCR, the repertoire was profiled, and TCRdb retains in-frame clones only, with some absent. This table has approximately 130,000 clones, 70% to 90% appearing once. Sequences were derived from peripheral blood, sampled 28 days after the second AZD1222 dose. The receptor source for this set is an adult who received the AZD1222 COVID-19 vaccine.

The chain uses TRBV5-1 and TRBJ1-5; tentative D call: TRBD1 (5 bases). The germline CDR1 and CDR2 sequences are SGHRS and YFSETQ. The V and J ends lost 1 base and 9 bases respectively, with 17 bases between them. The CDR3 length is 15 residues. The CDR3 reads CASSLMGQGLAPQHF. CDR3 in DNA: TGCGCCAGCAGCTTGATGGGGCAGGGTCTTGCGCCCCAGCATTTT.

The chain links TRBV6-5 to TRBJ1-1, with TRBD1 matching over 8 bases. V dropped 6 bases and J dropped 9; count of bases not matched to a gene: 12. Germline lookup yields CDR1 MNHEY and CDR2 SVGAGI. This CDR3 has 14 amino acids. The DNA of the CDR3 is TGTGCCAGCAGCCCGACAGGGGCCGATGTAAAAGCTTTCTTT. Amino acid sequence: CASSPTGADVKAFF.

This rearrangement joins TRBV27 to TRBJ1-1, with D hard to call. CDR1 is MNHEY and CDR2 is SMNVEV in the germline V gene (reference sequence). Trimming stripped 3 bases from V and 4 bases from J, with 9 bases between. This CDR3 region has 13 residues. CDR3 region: CASSFTEGTEAFF. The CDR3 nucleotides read TGTGCCAGCAGTTTTACCGAGGGCACTGAAGCTTTCTTT.

For the CDR3, the DNA is TGTGCAACAGGGAGAGGGGGTCAAGAGACCCAGTACTTC. As protein: CATGRGGQETQYF. The V gene is TRBV27, the J gene TRBJ2-5; D is possibly TRBD1 (6 bases). This CDR3 has 13 amino acids. Germline CDR1 MNHEY, CDR2 SMNVEV (reference sequence).

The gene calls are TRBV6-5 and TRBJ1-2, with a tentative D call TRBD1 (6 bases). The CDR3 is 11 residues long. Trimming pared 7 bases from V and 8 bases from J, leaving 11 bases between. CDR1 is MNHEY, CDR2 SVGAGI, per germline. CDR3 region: CASTGARGYTF. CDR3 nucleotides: TGTGCCAGCACGGGGGCGCGGGGCTACACCTTC.

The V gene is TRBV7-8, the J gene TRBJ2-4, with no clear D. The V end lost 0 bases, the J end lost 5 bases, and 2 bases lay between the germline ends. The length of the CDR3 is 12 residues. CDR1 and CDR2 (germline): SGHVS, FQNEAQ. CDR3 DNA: TGTGCCAGCAGCTTAGCGGAAAACATTCAGTACTTC. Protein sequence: CASSLAENIQYF.

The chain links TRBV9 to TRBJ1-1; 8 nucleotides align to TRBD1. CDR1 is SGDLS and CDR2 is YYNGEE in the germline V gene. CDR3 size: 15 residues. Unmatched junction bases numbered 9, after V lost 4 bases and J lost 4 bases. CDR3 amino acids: CASSPSTGVVTEAFF. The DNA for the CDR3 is TGTGCCAGCAGCCCCTCGACAGGGGTTGTCACTGAAGCTTTCTTT. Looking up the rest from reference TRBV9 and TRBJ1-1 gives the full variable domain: DSGVTQTPKHLITATGQRVTLRCSPRSGDLSVYWYQQSLDQGLQFLIQYYNGEERAKGNILERFSAQQFPDLHSELNLSSLELGDSALYFCASSPSTGVVTEAFFGQGTRLTVV.

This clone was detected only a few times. CDR3 DNA: TGTGCCAGCAGCGCCTCAGGGGGGAGCACTGAAGCTTTCTTT. Its translation: CASSASGGSTEAFF. V gene TRBV9 combines with J gene TRBJ1-1, with TRBD1 identical over 7 bases. The CDR3 runs to 14 residues. In germline, CDR1 is SGDLS, CDR2 YYNGEE. V dropped 3 bases and J dropped 4; count of bases not matched to a gene: 6.

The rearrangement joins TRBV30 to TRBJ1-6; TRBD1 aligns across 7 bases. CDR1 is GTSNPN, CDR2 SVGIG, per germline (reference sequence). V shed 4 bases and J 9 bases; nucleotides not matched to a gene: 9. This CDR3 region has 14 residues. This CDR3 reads CAWILKGARSPLHF. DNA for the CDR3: TGTGCCTGGATCCTCAAGGGGGCGCGTTCACCCCTCCACTTT.

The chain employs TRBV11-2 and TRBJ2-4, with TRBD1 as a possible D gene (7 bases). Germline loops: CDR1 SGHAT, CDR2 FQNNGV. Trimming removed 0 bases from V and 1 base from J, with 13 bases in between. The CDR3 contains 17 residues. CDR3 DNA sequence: TGTGCCAGCAGCTTAGAGGGGGGCAGGGGGGCCAAAAACATTCAGTACTTC. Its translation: CASSLEGGRGAKNIQYF.

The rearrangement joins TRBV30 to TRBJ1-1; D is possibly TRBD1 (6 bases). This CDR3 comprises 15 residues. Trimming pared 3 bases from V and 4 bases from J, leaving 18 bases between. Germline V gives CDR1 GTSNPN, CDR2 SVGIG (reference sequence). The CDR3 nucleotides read TGTGCCTGGAGGCAACAGGGCGGGATTCGCACTGAAGCTTTCTTT. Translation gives CAWRQQGGIRTEAFF.

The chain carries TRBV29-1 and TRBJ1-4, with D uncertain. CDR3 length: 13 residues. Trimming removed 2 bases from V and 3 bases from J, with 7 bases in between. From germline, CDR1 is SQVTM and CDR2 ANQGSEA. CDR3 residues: CSVELRANEKLFF. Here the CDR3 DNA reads TGCAGCGTTGAACTTAGGGCTAATGAAAAACTGTTTTTT.

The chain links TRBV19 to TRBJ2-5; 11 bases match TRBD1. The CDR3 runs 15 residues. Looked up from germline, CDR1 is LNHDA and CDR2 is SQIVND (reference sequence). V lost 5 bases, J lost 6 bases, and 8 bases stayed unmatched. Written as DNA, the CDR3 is TGTGCCAGTAGTCCCTGGACAGGGGGCGAGAAGACCCAGTACTTC. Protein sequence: CASSPWTGGEKTQYF.

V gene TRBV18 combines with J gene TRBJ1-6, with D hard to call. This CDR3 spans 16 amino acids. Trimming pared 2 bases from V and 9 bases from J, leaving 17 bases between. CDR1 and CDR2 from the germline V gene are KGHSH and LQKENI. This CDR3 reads CASSPDPLKLGSPLHF. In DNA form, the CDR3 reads TGTGCCAGCTCACCAGACCCCCTTAAGTTGGGTTCACCCCTCCACTTT.

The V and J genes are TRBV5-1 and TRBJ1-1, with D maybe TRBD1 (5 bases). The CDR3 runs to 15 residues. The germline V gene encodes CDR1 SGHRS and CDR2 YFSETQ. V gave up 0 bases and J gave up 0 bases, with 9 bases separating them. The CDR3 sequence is CASSLAGGLNTEAFF. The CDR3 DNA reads TGCGCCAGCAGCTTGGCCGGGGGTTTGAACACTGAAGCTTTCTTT.